This entry describes one T cell receptor (beta chain). The antigen remains unidentified. TCRdb re-called the 5' RACE reads and catalogs CDR3 proteins one per entry, DNA excluded. The sample totals around 450,000 distinct CDR3 sequences; its top ten clones hold 2.4%. The record originates from a study of monozygotic twins with inflammatory bowel disease. Study results and caveats: Fewer clonotypes were shared with others by IBD patients than by healthy twins, especially with disease activity. A reduction in TCRbeta diversity (inverse Simpson) was seen in IBD patients relative to healthy co-twins. No repertoire similarity difference was seen between concordant and discordant twins; power was possibly limited.

The CDR3 has 14 residues. CDR1 SQVTM and CDR2 ANQGSEA come from the germline V gene. Blood was collected, roughly 2.7 ml per donor. The receptor was isolated from a human donor with ulcerative colitis or Crohn's disease, or a healthy co-twin of an affected twin (not recorded which). Sequencing was carried out using blood. The V and J genes are TRBV29-1 and TRBJ1-3. The CDR3 loop is CSVDEQGTGNTIYF.